Listed below are T cell receptor beta chains from one sample, sequenced in a study of identical twins. MiXCR, run by TCRdb on the 5' RACE reads, gives a single entry per CDR3 protein. The data hold some 1,600,000 distinct CDR3 sequences, with less than 35% observed a single time. Sequences were obtained from cord blood. These receptor sequences come from a newborn girl in good health. Both conserved end residues are part of each CDR3. D genes are given only for firm matches. Clone size is stated in some rows and not others, as once, few, many or a class when expanded.

NA	TRBV4-2	NA	TRBJ2-3	CASSPRTASNTQYF	TGTGCCAGCAGCCCCAGGACCGCCTCGAATACGCAGTATTTT
NA	TRBV6-5	TRBD1	TRBJ2-5	CASSVWDRGSEQYF	TGTGCCAGCAGCGTTTGGGACAGGGGCAGTGAGCAGTACTTC
many	TRBV29-1	NA	TRBJ2-3	CSVGSVRVADTQYF	TGCAGCGTCGGATCCGTCAGGGTAGCGGATACGCAGTATTTT
NA	TRBV6-1	TRBD1	TRBJ1-1	CAISGPGGTEAFF	TGTGCCATCAGTGGCCCAGGGGGTACTGAAGCTTTCTTT
few	TRBV10-3	NA	TRBJ1-5	CAISGGPLGPQHF	TGTGCCATCAGTGGGGGGCCCCTTGGGCCCCAGCATTTT
once	TRBV2	TRBD1	TRBJ1-6	CASSEPGTGGTSPLHF	TGTGCCAGCAGTGAACCCGGGACAGGGGGAACTTCACCCCTCCACTTT
NA	TRBV10-1	NA	TRBJ1-4	CASSDEGANEKLFF	TGCGCCAGCAGTGATGAGGGGGCTAATGAAAAACTGTTTTTT
many	TRBV7-2	TRBD1	TRBJ2-1	CASSVDRDNEQFF	TGCGCCAGCAGCGTCGACAGGGACAATGAGCAGTTCTTC
few	TRBV20-1	TRBD1	TRBJ2-7	CSARARTGGYEQYF	TGCAGTGCTAGAGCCCGGACAGGGGGCTACGAGCAGTACTTC
once	TRBV4-2	TRBD2	TRBJ2-7	CASSQDGGLASYEQYF	TGTGCCAGCAGCCAAGATGGGGGACTAGCGAGCTACGAGCAGTACTTC
NA	TRBV20-1	NA	TRBJ2-1	CSAETFNEQFF	TGCAGTGCCGAGACCTTCAATGAGCAGTTCTTC
NA	TRBV24-1	NA	TRBJ2-1	CATSGGHEQFF	TGTGCCACCAGTGGGGGACATGAGCAGTTCTTC
few	TRBV7-2	TRBD2	TRBJ2-3	CASSLVSAGGVGDTQYF	TGTGCCAGCAGCTTAGTCTCAGCGGGAGGTGTAGGAGATACGCAGTATTTT
NA	TRBV20-1	NA	TRBJ2-3	CSARGSWNTQYF	TGCAGTGCTAGAGGGTCGTGGAATACGCAGTATTTT
few	TRBV2	TRBD2	TRBJ2-3	CASRPGGGDTQYF	TGTGCCAGCAGACCGGGCGGGGGAGATACGCAGTATTTT
few	TRBV10-3	NA	TRBJ1-5	CAISDAEYNQPQHF	TGTGCCATCAGTGACGCGGAGTACAATCAGCCCCAGCATTTT
NA	TRBV20-1	NA	TRBJ2-5	CSASKPRTKETQYF	TGCAGTGCCTCGAAACCCAGGACTAAAGAGACCCAGTACTTC
NA	TRBV27	NA	TRBJ2-2	CASSLIFGRTGELFF	TGTGCCAGCAGTTTAATTTTCGGGCGGACCGGGGAGCTGTTTTTT
few	TRBV30	NA	TRBJ1-5	CAWSLGSGGQPQHF	TGTGCCTGGAGTCTCGGTTCAGGAGGTCAGCCCCAGCATTTT
few	TRBV12-3/TRBV12-4	NA	TRBJ2-7	CASSLIQNYEQYF	TGTGCCAGCAGTTTAATACAGAATTACGAGCAGTACTTC
NA	TRBV27	TRBD1	TRBJ1-2	CASRTDRGGYGYTF	TGTGCCAGCAGAACAGACAGGGGCGGCTATGGCTACACCTTC
NA	TRBV30	NA	TRBJ1-1	CAWIGGPVKNTEAFF	TGTGCCTGGATCGGGGGGCCGGTAAAGAACACTGAAGCTTTCTTT
NA	TRBV19	TRBD2	TRBJ2-1	CATLKGTSSYNEQFF	TGTGCCACCCTCAAGGGGACTAGCTCCTACAATGAGCAGTTCTTC
NA	TRBV12-3/TRBV12-4	NA	TRBJ2-1	CASSFERNTNEQFF	TGTGCCAGCAGTTTTGAGAGAAACACCAATGAGCAGTTCTTC
NA	TRBV30	TRBD1	TRBJ2-7	CACRWDSSYEQYF	TGTGCCTGCCGATGGGACAGCTCCTACGAGCAGTACTTC
NA	TRBV6-1	TRBD1	TRBJ1-5	CASRTGGHSNQPRHF	TGTGCCAGCAGGACAGGGGGCCATAGCAATCAGCCCCGGCATTTT
few	TRBV20-1	TRBD2	TRBJ2-1	CSTGGYSYNEQFF	TGCAGCACGGGGGGGTACTCCTACAATGAGCAGTTCTTC
NA	TRBV2	NA	TRBJ2-7	CASRVTSNYEQYF	TGTGCCAGCAGGGTGACTAGTAACTACGAGCAGTACTTC
NA	TRBV18	NA	TRBJ2-7	CASSPQGRAHPYEQYF	TGTGCCAGCTCTCCACAAGGACGAGCCCACCCCTACGAGCAGTACTTC
NA	TRBV6-6	NA	TRBJ2-1	CASFATSYNEQFF	TGTGCCAGCTTCGCGACTAGCTACAATGAGCAGTTCTTC
few	TRBV24-1	NA	TRBJ2-5	CATSKTANEETQYF	TGTGCCACCAGTAAGACAGCTAACGAAGAGACCCAGTACTTC
once	TRBV11-2	NA	TRBJ1-3	CASRPTGGSGNTIYF	TGTGCCAGCAGACCGACGGGGGGGAGTGGAAACACCATATATTTT
NA	TRBV6-6	NA	TRBJ1-2	CASSYSAGGVNYGYTF	TGTGCCAGCAGTTACTCGGCCGGAGGGGTTAACTATGGCTACACCTTC
NA	TRBV7-8	TRBD1	TRBJ2-1	CASSPRWQGDNEQFF	TGTGCCAGCAGCCCCCGGTGGCAGGGGGACAATGAGCAGTTCTTC
few	TRBV20-1	NA	TRBJ2-7	CSASWAGDPYEQYF	TGCAGTGCTAGTTGGGCAGGGGACCCCTACGAGCAGTACTTC
NA	TRBV20-1	TRBD1	TRBJ1-2	CSASFAGGYGYTF	TGCAGTGCTAGTTTTGCAGGGGGCTATGGCTACACCTTC
NA	TRBV10-1	TRBD2	TRBJ2-3	CASSRAGYTDTQYF	TGCGCCAGCAGTCGAGCGGGGTACACAGATACGCAGTATTTT
few	TRBV27	NA	TRBJ2-1	CASSLSSLLAFPSYNEQFF	TGTGCCAGCAGTTTAAGTAGCCTCCTAGCGTTCCCATCTTACAATGAGCAGTTCTTC
NA	TRBV29-1	TRBD1	TRBJ2-3	CSAARDSNTGTQYF	TGCAGCGCGGCCCGGGACAGCAACACAGGTACGCAGTATTTT
NA	TRBV9	NA	TRBJ2-7	CASSVGGGGSYNEQYF	TGTGCCAGCAGCGTAGGCGGCGGGGGCTCCTACAATGAGCAGTACTTC
NA	TRBV28	TRBD1	TRBJ2-7	CASSFSPTGGKDEQYF	TGTGCCAGCAGTTTTAGCCCGACAGGGGGCAAAGACGAGCAGTACTTC